This TCR beta chain was recovered during a study of blood T cell repertoires in COVID-19. The wider study: Researchers got acute and convalescent COVID-19 samples from the United States, Italy and Spain.

Participant age was roughly 18 to 89 years, and participants resided in roughly 25 US areas. Clinical histories supplied by participants themselves formed the basis of cohort assignment. Donors in Cohort 3 counted as recovered after two negative PCRs, clearance, or symptom resolution. V was shortened by 4 bases and J by 0 bases, with 12 bases between the two germline ends. Per germline, CDR1 SEHNR and CDR2 FQNEAQ (reference sequence). This CDR3 region has 16 residues. The protocol was immunoSEQ multiplex PCR, while the TCRdb copy is restricted to in-frame clones and leaves out a portion. This sample has 300,000 to 350,000 clones, with roughly 90% found just once.

This sequence originates from a young woman who had recovered from COVID-19. The chain uses TRBV7-9 and TRBJ1-4; possible D gene TRBD1, 6 bases. Sequencing was carried out using PBMCs or T cells enriched from blood (not recorded which). The CDR3 bases are TGTGCCAGCAGCTGGGGACGGACAGCAACTAATGAAAAACTGTTTTTT. Its translation: CASSWGRTATNEKLFF. Full variable domain (missing parts from reference TRBV7-9 and TRBJ1-4): DTGVSQNPRHKITKRGQNVTFRCDPISEHNRLYWYRQTLGQGPEFLTYFQNEAQLEKSRLLSDRFSAERPKGSFSTLEIQRTEQGDSAMYLCASSWGRTATNEKLFFGSGTQLSVL.